Below are 13 T cell receptor beta chains sequenced from a single sample in a study of shared clonotypes between healthy human individuals. Using immunoSEQ multiplex PCR, the repertoire was profiled, and TCRdb retains in-frame clones only, with some absent. The table records 1,500,000 or so clones, less than 99% of them present only once. Specimen: naive CD4+ T cells sorted from blood. Subset specified: CD45RA+ positively selected. The receptors shown here come from a man aged 25 to 40 in good health.

This chain connects TRBV28 to TRBJ2-7, with a possible D match to TRBD2 (6 bases). Germline V gene sequence: CDR1 MDHEN, CDR2 SYDVKM. This CDR3 has 16 amino acids. V lost 5 bases and J 2 bases, leaving 19 bases between the germline ends. Written as DNA, the CDR3 is TGTGCCAGCAGTGAGGGAGAGGGGAGGCGCCCCTACGAGCAGTACTTC. Protein sequence: CASSEGEGRRPYEQYF.

This chain joins TRBV7-2 and TRBJ2-3, with unresolved D. CDR1 and CDR2 from the germline V gene are SGHTA and FQGNSA. The CDR3 is made up of 16 amino acids. V was clipped by 3 bases and J by 1 base, with 14 bases between them. The CDR3 loop reads CASSFNSVMGTDTQYF. CDR3 in DNA: TGTGCCAGCAGCTTTAACAGTGTTATGGGCACAGATACGCAGTATTTT.

The chain carries TRBV2 and TRBJ1-2; TRBD1 might be the D (6 bases). V lost 1 base and J lost 8, with 14 bases in between. The CDR3 is made up of 14 amino acids. Germline lookup yields CDR1 SNHLY and CDR2 FYNNEI. The CDR3 is CASSEEGQGIGYTF. CDR3 DNA sequence: TGTGCCAGCAGTGAAGAGGGACAAGGCATCGGCTACACCTTC.

The chain carries TRBV20-1 and TRBJ2-7; 8 bases fit TRBD2. CDR3 size: 11 residues. J lost 12 bases, V lost 5 bases, and 9 bases had no gene match. Germline CDR1 and CDR2: DFQATT and SNEGSKA (reference sequence). Written as DNA, the CDR3 is TGCAGTGCTGGGATAAGCGGGAGCCCGTACTTC. Encoded protein: CSAGISGSPYF.

The chain links TRBV7-9 to TRBJ2-7; 8 nucleotides agree with TRBD1. J lost 6 bases, V lost 1 base, and 11 bases had no gene match. Germline loops: CDR1 SEHNR, CDR2 FQNEAQ (reference sequence). This CDR3 is 16 amino acids long. The CDR3 bases are TGTGCCAGCAGCTTAGGGGAGTCGGACAGGGATTCCGAGCAGTACTTC. Amino acids: CASSLGESDRDSEQYF.

V is TRBV29-1 and J is TRBJ2-1, with 8 bases fitting TRBD2. The ends lost 6 bases at V and 9 bases at J; junction bases unmatched: 16. Germline V gene lookup returns CDR1 SQVTM and CDR2 ANQGSEA. The CDR3 is made up of 15 amino acids. CDR3 in amino acids: CSVAPRGGPVAEQFF. CDR3 nucleotides: TGCAGCGTAGCCCCACGGGGGGGCCCCGTCGCTGAGCAGTTCTTC.

The chain recombines TRBV19 with TRBJ2-3; unclear D gene. V was clipped by 3 bases and J by 5 bases, with 9 bases between them. CDR1 is LNHDA, CDR2 SQIVND, per germline (reference sequence). The CDR3 length is 13 residues. The CDR3 reads CASSMGMGDTQYF. In DNA form, the CDR3 reads TGTGCCAGTAGTATGGGGATGGGAGATACGCAGTATTTT.

This sequence joins TRBV27 and TRBJ2-7; 7 bases match TRBD1. The germline gives CDR1 MNHEY, CDR2 SMNVEV (reference sequence). Germline trimming cut 6 bases from V and 0 bases from J; bases unmatched to any gene: 14. The CDR3 spans 17 residues. This CDR3 is CASRAFRDRRSSYEQYF. CDR3 DNA: TGTGCCAGCAGAGCATTTCGGGACAGAAGGAGCTCCTACGAGCAGTACTTC.

The chain couples TRBV27 to TRBJ2-2; D remains ambiguous. V was trimmed by 8 bases and J by 5 bases, leaving 21 bases between them. This CDR3 is 16 amino acids long. CDR1 and CDR2 from the germline V gene are MNHEY and SMNVEV (reference sequence). CDR3 in amino acids: CASHPDGWAETGELFF. The CDR3 DNA reads TGTGCCAGCCATCCGGATGGGTGGGCTGAAACCGGGGAGCTGTTTTTT.

Of note for this clone: The junction departs from the called germline gene at one end, perhaps through a read error. This chain links TRBV7-9 with TRBJ2-5; D may be TRBD2 (5 bases). The CDR3 runs 15 residues. Germline CDR1 SEHNR, CDR2 FQNEAQ (reference sequence). CDR3 in amino acids: CASSLAGRPGGTQYF. CDR3 in DNA: TGTGCCAGCAGCCTAGCCGGACGCCCCGGAGGGACCCAGTACTTC.

As to this clone: Other DNA variants within this sample encode the same CDR3. In nucleotides, the CDR3 is TGCGCCAGCAGCCTAGGACTAGCGGGAGGGCCAGATACGCAGTATTTT. It codes for CASSLGLAGGPDTQYF. V gene TRBV5-1 combines with J gene TRBJ2-3, with 15 bases lining up with TRBD2. The CDR3 contains 16 residues. Germline trimming cut 4 bases from V and 4 bases from J; bases unmatched to any gene: 4. Germline V gives CDR1 SGHRS, CDR2 YFSETQ.

The chain has TRBV2 and TRBJ2-1; 10 bases are shared with TRBD1. Trimming at V came to 9 bases and at J to 4 bases, leaving 9 bases not matched to a gene. This CDR3 comprises 15 residues. Germline CDR1 is SNHLY and CDR2 is FYNNEI. CDR3 residues: CARVRDRGSYNEQFF. The DNA of the CDR3 is TGTGCCAGAGTTAGGGACAGGGGATCGTACAATGAGCAGTTCTTC.

V and J are TRBV9 and TRBJ2-5, with a possible D match to TRBD2 (6 bases). There are 15 residues in the CDR3. Germline V gene data show CDR1 as SGDLS and CDR2 as YYNGEE. Trimming stripped 4 bases from V and 2 bases from J, with 15 bases between. The CDR3: CASSIKAREQETQYF. Written as DNA, the CDR3 is TGTGCCAGCAGCATAAAGGCACGGGAGCAAGAGACCCAGTACTTC. The variable domain in full, with the rest retrieved from reference TRBV9 and TRBJ2-5, is DSGVTQTPKHLITATGQRVTLRCSPRSGDLSVYWYQQSLDQGLQFLIQYYNGEERAKGNILERFSAQQFPDLHSELNLSSLELGDSALYFCASSIKAREQETQYFGPGTRLLVL.